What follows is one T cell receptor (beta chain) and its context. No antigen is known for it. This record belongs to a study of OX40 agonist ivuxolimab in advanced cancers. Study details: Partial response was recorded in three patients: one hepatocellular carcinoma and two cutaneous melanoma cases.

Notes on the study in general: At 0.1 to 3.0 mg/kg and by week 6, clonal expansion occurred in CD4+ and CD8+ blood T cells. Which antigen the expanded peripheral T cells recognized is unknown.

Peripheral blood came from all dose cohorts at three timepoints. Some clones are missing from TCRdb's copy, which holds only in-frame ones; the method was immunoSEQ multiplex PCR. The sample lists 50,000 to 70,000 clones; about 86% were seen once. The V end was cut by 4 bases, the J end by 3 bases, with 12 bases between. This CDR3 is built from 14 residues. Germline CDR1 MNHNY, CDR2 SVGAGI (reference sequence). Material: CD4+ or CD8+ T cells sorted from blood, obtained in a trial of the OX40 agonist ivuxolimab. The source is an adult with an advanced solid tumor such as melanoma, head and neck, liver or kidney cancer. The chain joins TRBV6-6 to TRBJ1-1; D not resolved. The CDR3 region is CASSSKSGHTEAFF. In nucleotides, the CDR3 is TGTGCCAGCAGTTCCAAGAGCGGGCACACTGAAGCTTTCTTT.